One sample yielded the 10 T cell receptor beta chains listed below, sequenced in a study of blood T cell repertoires in COVID-19. Sequenced by immunoSEQ multiplex PCR; TCRdb stores in-frame clones only, minus some. The table shows under 550,000 clones, with roughly 90% occurring only once. The sequencing input was peripheral blood. Receptor source: a man in his late teens or twenties with COVID-19, enrolled during active disease.

The chain links TRBV11-2 to TRBJ2-2; 7 bases fit TRBD2. Per the germline V gene, CDR1 is SGHAT and CDR2 is FQNNGV. This CDR3 comprises 18 residues. V was pared by 5 bases and J by 1 base, with 13 bases of the junction left unmatched. CDR3: CASSVALRGGGNTGELFF. The CDR3 DNA reads as TGTGCCAGCAGCGTTGCCCTAAGGGGCGGGGGGAACACCGGGGAGCTGTTTTTT.

V usage is TRBV2 and J usage is TRBJ1-1; no reliable D call. The CDR3 is 13 residues long. Per germline, CDR1 SNHLY and CDR2 FYNNEI. Trimming took off 6 bases at V and 1 base at J, with 9 bases between the two ends. The CDR3 loop reads CASRRAPNTEAFF. DNA of the CDR3: TGTGCCAGCAGGAGGGCCCCGAACACTGAAGCTTTCTTT.

This chain joins TRBV6-6 and TRBJ1-1; D is ambiguous. Germline V gene sequence: CDR1 MNHNY, CDR2 SVGAGI (reference sequence). Deletions cut 2 bases from V and 5 bases from J, with 6 bases between. This CDR3 comprises 12 residues. The CDR3 nucleotides read TGTGCCAGCAGTTACGAGCGGACTGAAGCTTTCTTT. Amino acid sequence: CASSYERTEAFF.

The V call is TRBV5-1, the J call TRBJ2-3; no clear D. The CDR3 covers 12 residues. The germline gives CDR1 SGHRS, CDR2 YFSETQ. V shed 1 base and J shed 6 bases, with 6 bases lying between them. The CDR3 bases are TGCGCCAGCAGCTTGCATCGGGATACGCAGTATTTT. Its translation: CASSLHRDTQYF.

The V gene is TRBV6-1, the J gene TRBJ2-7; 8 positions match TRBD1. Trimming took 2 bases from V and 5 from J; bases not matched to a gene: 5. From germline, CDR1 is MNHNS and CDR2 SASEGT. The CDR3 loop spans 14 amino acids. The CDR3 DNA sequence: TGTGCCAGCAGTGAACGACAGGGGACCGACGAGCAGTACTTC. This sequence encodes CASSERQGTDEQYF.

The V and J genes are TRBV4-1 and TRBJ2-5; TRBD2 agrees at 9 bases. Germline V gives CDR1 MGHRA, CDR2 YSYEKL. The CDR3 is 16 amino acids. J lost 2 bases, V lost 2 bases, and 6 bases had no gene match. The chain's CDR3 is CASSQQTGLAQETQYF. CDR3 sequence (DNA): TGCGCCAGCAGCCAACAAACCGGACTAGCGCAAGAGACCCAGTACTTC.

The rearrangement links TRBV2 to TRBJ2-1; 15 bases are shared with TRBD2. The CDR3 loop spans 15 amino acids. Trimming removed 6 bases from V and 4 bases from J; junction bases left unmatched: 1. The V gene's germline CDR1 is SNHLY and CDR2 FYNNEI. CDR3 coding DNA: TGTGCCAGCAGGGGACTAGCGGGGGGATACAATGAGCAGTTCTTC. Its translation is CASRGLAGGYNEQFF.

The CDR3 is CASSQDPRDEQFF. CDR3 bases: TGTGCCAGCAGCCAAGATCCCCGGGATGAGCAGTTCTTC. The chain links TRBV4-2 to TRBJ2-1; D is uncertain. Per the germline V gene, CDR1 is LGHNA and CDR2 is YNFKEQ. V was trimmed by 0 bases and J by 8 bases, leaving 8 bases between them. The length of the CDR3 is 13 residues.

Concerning this clone itself: It is unclear where the CDR3 begins or ends on the DNA, so no DNA is shown, and the CDR3 is as TCRdb lists it. The J gene is TRBJ1-5, the V gene TRBV6-5. Termini included, the CDR3 measures 14 amino acids. Per the germline V gene, CDR1 is MNHEY and CDR2 is SVGAGI. This CDR3 is CASSYSYFGEPQHF.

The rearrangement uses TRBV25-1 and TRBJ1-6; 9 nucleotides align to TRBD1. Unmatched junction bases numbered 7, after V lost 4 bases and J lost 9 bases. This CDR3 spans 15 amino acids. Germline V gene data show CDR1 as MGHDK and CDR2 as SYGVNS. CDR3 amino acids: CASSGLTGGSSPLHF. The CDR3 region has the DNA TGTGCCAGCAGTGGGCTTACAGGGGGCAGTTCACCCCTCCACTTT.